These 27 T cell receptor beta chains came from one sample sequenced in a study of blood T cell repertoires in COVID-19. The data were produced by immunoSEQ multiplex PCR, yet TCRdb's version contains in-frame clones alone and is incomplete. The table has about 170,000 clones, 80% to 90% seen once. Sequenced: peripheral blood. Receptor source: a woman aged 70-85 years with COVID-19, enrolled during active disease.

The chain has TRBV6-2 or TRBV6-3 and TRBJ2-7; 7 positions agree with TRBD1. Unmatched junction bases numbered 10, after V lost 5 bases and J lost 0 bases. This CDR3 has 16 residues. Germline CDR1 and CDR2: MNHEY and SVGEGT. This CDR3 is CASSLQGFPSSYEQYV. In DNA, the CDR3 is TGTGCCAGCAGTCTACAGGGGTTCCCCAGCTCCTACGAGCAGTACGTC.

CDR3 coding DNA: TGTGCCAGCAGTTTCAACTACAATGAGCAGTTCTTC. Translation gives CASSFNYNEQFF. The rearrangement links TRBV12-3 or TRBV12-4 to TRBJ2-1, with D unclear. CDR3 length: 12 amino acids. V was shortened by 3 bases and J by 3 bases, with 3 bases between the two germline ends.

The chain links TRBV4-2 to TRBJ2-2; maybe TRBD1 (6 bases). Trimming removed 3 bases at V and 1 base at J, with 9 bases between. CDR1 is LGHNA, CDR2 YNFKEQ, per germline. This CDR3 comprises 15 residues. CDR3 sequence reads: CASSHPGQNTGELFF. The CDR3, as DNA: TGTGCCAGCAGCCACCCGGGACAGAACACCGGGGAGCTGTTTTTT.

The rearrangement links TRBV5-1 to TRBJ2-3; D perhaps matches TRBD1 (6 bases). The V and J ends lost 4 bases and 5 bases respectively, with 14 bases between them. CDR1 and CDR2 from the germline V gene are SGHRS and YFSETQ. CDR3 length: 14 amino acids. CDR3 amino acids: CASSLLWGQDTQYF. The CDR3 DNA follows: TGCGCCAGCAGCCTCCTGTGGGGGCAAGATACGCAGTATTTT. The whole variable domain, remainder taken from reference TRBV5-1 and TRBJ2-3, is KAGVTQTPRYLIKTRGQQVTLSCSPISGHRSVSWYQQTPGQGLQFLFEYFSETQRNKGNFPGRFSGRQFSNSRSEMNVSTLELGDSALYLCASSLLWGQDTQYFGPGTRLTVL.

This clone was detected once. The chain recombines TRBV28 with TRBJ1-3, with D tentatively TRBD1 (5 bases). Germline CDR1 is MDHEN and CDR2 is SYDVKM. The CDR3 loop spans 13 amino acids. Trimming removed 2 bases at V and 4 bases at J, with 6 bases between. CDR3 DNA sequence: TGTGCCAGCAGTTTAGGGGCAGGAAACACCATATATTTT. Its translation: CASSLGAGNTIYF.

This chain connects TRBV6-6 to TRBJ2-1; D is undetermined. Germline-derived CDR1 and CDR2 are MNHNY and SVGAGI (reference sequence). The CDR3 sequence is 16 residues long. V was cut by 0 bases and J by 0 bases, with 9 bases left in between. CDR3 amino acids: CASSYSRASSYNEQFF. The CDR3 nucleotides are TGTGCCAGCAGTTACTCTCGCGCGAGCTCCTACAATGAGCAGTTCTTC.

This clone has only one observation. The genes are TRBV11-1 and TRBJ2-7; D is perhaps TRBD1 (6 bases). Per the germline V gene, CDR1 is SGHAT and CDR2 is FQDESV (reference sequence). V dropped 5 bases and J dropped 2 bases, with 13 bases sitting between them. This CDR3 has 14 amino acids. The CDR3 DNA is TGTGCCAGCAGCGAAGGACAGTTCCCCTACGAGCAGTACTTC. Translated: CASSEGQFPYEQYF.

Only a few counts were recorded for this clone. The limits of the CDR3 on the DNA are not certain, so only TCRdb's listed CDR3 is given. This chain links TRBV6-5 with TRBJ2-7; no check of the table's D call, TRBD2, against the DNA was made. The length of the CDR3 is 13 amino acids, counting both ends. Germline loops: CDR1 MNHEY, CDR2 SVGAGI. CDR3 sequence reads: CASSTSGFNEQYF.

The CDR3 loop reads CASSFGQSNNEQFF. In DNA form, the CDR3 reads TGTGCCAGCAGTTTCGGACAGAGCAACAATGAGCAGTTCTTC. The gene calls are TRBV28 and TRBJ2-1; D possibly corresponds to TRBD1 (6 bases). The CDR3 has 14 residues. Trimming removed 3 bases at V and 5 bases at J, with 11 bases between. The germline gives CDR1 MDHEN, CDR2 SYDVKM.

V gene TRBV5-5 combines with J gene TRBJ1-1; D is unresolved. Germline assignment: CDR1 SGHKS and CDR2 YYEKEE (reference sequence). V gave up 6 bases and J gave up 1 base, with 16 bases separating them. The CDR3 spans 15 residues. The CDR3 loop is CASILIPAGNTEAFF. The CDR3 region has the DNA TGTGCCAGCATCCTGATCCCGGCGGGGAACACTGAAGCTTTCTTT. Full variable domain (missing parts from reference TRBV5-5 and TRBJ1-1): DAGVTQSPTHLIKTRGQQVTLRCSPISGHKSVSWYQQVLGQGPQFIFQYYEKEERGRGNFPDRFSARQFPNYSSELNVNALLLGDSALYLCASILIPAGNTEAFFGQGTRLTVV.

The CDR3 spells CASTPTGAFWTEAFF. The CDR3 DNA is TGTGCCAGTACCCCCACAGGGGCGTTTTGGACTGAAGCTTTCTTT. The chain recombines TRBV19 with TRBJ1-1; 7 bases match TRBD1. The germline V gene encodes CDR1 LNHDA and CDR2 SQIVND (reference sequence). After removal of 7 bases from V and 5 bases from J, the junction contained 13 bases not matched to a gene. The CDR3 loop spans 15 amino acids.

This chain links TRBV28 with TRBJ1-2, with D perhaps matching TRBD1 (5 bases). From germline, CDR1 is MDHEN and CDR2 SYDVKM. Trimming removed 7 bases from V and 8 bases from J, with 26 bases in between. The CDR3 has 16 residues. CDR3 coding DNA: TGTGCCAGCACCAACCCTCACTCCGGGCAGGGCAGAGGCTACACCTTC. Amino acids: CASTNPHSGQGRGYTF.

The chain has TRBV24-1 and TRBJ2-1; 8 nucleotides agree with TRBD2. V trimming: 5 bases; J trimming: 4 bases; junction bases outside the gene matches: 15. From germline, CDR1 is KGHDR and CDR2 SFDVKD. The CDR3 covers 18 residues. CDR3 loop: CATSAPNPTGGKYNEQFF. DNA of the CDR3: TGTGCCACCAGTGCCCCCAACCCAACGGGAGGGAAATACAATGAGCAGTTCTTC.

The J gene is TRBJ1-5, the V gene TRBV6-5; 8 bases are a match to TRBD1. Per germline, CDR1 MNHEY and CDR2 SVGAGI. The J segment lost 4 bases and the V segment lost 6 bases, leaving 5 bases of the junction unmatched. The CDR3 runs 14 residues. The CDR3 coding sequence is TGTGCCAGCAGCCCAAGGACAGGGAATCAGCCCCAGCATTTT. This codes for CASSPRTGNQPQHF.

The V and J genes are TRBV6-2 or TRBV6-3 and TRBJ2-4, with D maybe TRBD1 (5 bases). CDR1 is MNHEY and CDR2 is SVGEGT in the germline V gene. CDR3 length: 16 residues. V dropped 4 bases and J dropped 6 bases, with 19 bases sitting between them. The CDR3 DNA follows: TGTGCCAGCAGTTCCCGGTCGACAGCACCTCTAAACATTCAGTACTTC. Translation: CASSSRSTAPLNIQYF.

This clone was observed a few times. Other DNA sequences of this sample code for an identical CDR3. In nucleotides, the CDR3 is TGTGCCAGCAGTTTTGCGAGAAATCAGCCCCAGCATTTT. Its protein product is CASSFARNQPQHF. The chain employs TRBV27 and TRBJ1-5; D not resolved. Per the germline V gene, CDR1 is MNHEY and CDR2 is SMNVEV (reference sequence). The CDR3 covers 13 residues. Trimming left V 3 bases short and J 4 bases short, with 7 bases between.

The chain has TRBV18 and TRBJ2-3; D unclear. This CDR3 comprises 15 residues. The germline CDR1 and CDR2 sequences are KGHSH and LQKENI. V was cut by 2 bases and J by 0 bases, with 9 bases left in between. The CDR3 nucleotides read TGTGCCAGCTCACCAAACACAGATAGCACAGATACGCAGTATTTT. This gives the protein CASSPNTDSTDTQYF.

The genes are TRBV28 and TRBJ2-3; 7 positions match TRBD2. The length of the CDR3 is 15 residues. The germline V gene has CDR1 MDHEN and CDR2 SYDVKM. J lost 2 bases, V lost 6 bases, and 8 bases had no gene match. As DNA, the CDR3 is TGTGCCAGCAGGGAACCGGGAGGCCCCACAGATACGCAGTATTTT. Translated, it gives CASREPGGPTDTQYF.

The genes are TRBV7-2 and TRBJ2-5; TRBD2 matches at 11 bases. Germline values: CDR1 SGHTA, CDR2 FQGNSA. The J segment lost 5 bases and the V segment lost 4 bases, leaving 6 bases of the junction unmatched. The CDR3 is made up of 15 amino acids. The CDR3 DNA reads TGTGCCAGCAGCTCACTAGCGGGAGTAGTGGAGACCCAGTACTTC. Amino acids: CASSSLAGVVETQYF.

This chain links TRBV10-3 with TRBJ1-2; D remains ambiguous. Germline CDR1 is ENHRY and CDR2 is SYGVKD. This CDR3 region has 11 residues. The ends were cut back, 6 bases at V and 9 bases at J, with 11 bases in the middle. CDR3: CAIRRVESYTF. CDR3 nucleotides: TGTGCCATCAGGCGGGTTGAAAGCTACACCTTC.

This chain links TRBV27 with TRBJ1-1; D remains unclear. Deletions cut 4 bases from V and 5 bases from J, with 14 bases between. Germline CDR1 MNHEY, CDR2 SMNVEV (reference sequence). This CDR3 is 14 amino acids long. The CDR3 bases are TGTGCCAGCAGTTCCCCCTTCCCGCGTACTGAAGCTTTCTTT. Its translation is CASSSPFPRTEAFF.

A few counts support this clone. The rearrangement uses TRBV5-1 and TRBJ2-7, with TRBD1 matching 7 bases. The CDR3 runs 14 residues. Germline loops: CDR1 SGHRS, CDR2 YFSETQ. V lost 4 bases and J lost 1; bases outside the gene matches: 5. CDR3 bases: TGCGCCAGCAGCGTAGGGGGCCCATCCTACGAGCAGTACTTC. It codes for CASSVGGPSYEQYF.

This clone was seen only once. The chain has TRBV29-1 and TRBJ2-3, with a tentative D call TRBD2 (5 bases). CDR1 is SQVTM and CDR2 is ANQGSEA in the germline V gene. V lost 7 bases and J 7 bases, leaving 15 bases between the germline ends. The CDR3 is made up of 12 amino acids. CDR3 nucleotide sequence: TGCAGCGCCGCACACCCCGGGAATACGCAGTATTTT. Protein product: CSAAHPGNTQYF.

The chain joins TRBV27 to TRBJ1-3; a weak D match, TRBD1 (6 bases). The germline gives CDR1 MNHEY, CDR2 SMNVEV (reference sequence). The CDR3 runs 14 residues. The V and J ends lost 4 bases and 1 base respectively, with 8 bases between them. CDR3 in amino acids: CASSSGDSGNTIYF. The DNA of the CDR3 is TGTGCCAGCAGTTCAGGGGATTCTGGAAACACCATATATTTT.

This chain connects TRBV5-4 to TRBJ1-2, with a possible D match to TRBD1 (6 bases). Looked up from germline, CDR1 is SGHNT and CDR2 is YYREEE (reference sequence). V gave up 1 base and J gave up 3 bases, with 13 bases separating them. The CDR3 sequence is 15 residues long. The CDR3 protein is CASSLLDSPYYGYTF. For the CDR3, the DNA is TGTGCCAGCAGCTTGTTGGACAGTCCCTACTATGGCTACACCTTC.

This chain uses TRBV28 with TRBJ1-2; a weak D match, TRBD1 (6 bases). Germline-derived CDR1 and CDR2 are MDHEN and SYDVKM. This CDR3 has 14 residues. The V end was cut by 6 bases, the J end by 2 bases, with 13 bases between. The DNA of the CDR3 is TGTGCCAGCAGCCAGAACAGGGCGAACTATGGCTACACCTTC. Translated, it gives CASSQNRANYGYTF.

The chain carries TRBV9 and TRBJ2-7; TRBD2 agrees at 11 bases. This CDR3 has 15 amino acids. Germline assignment: CDR1 SGDLS and CDR2 YYNGEE. J was trimmed by 7 bases and V by 4 bases; bases with no gene match: 10. The DNA for the CDR3 is TGTGCCAGCAGCTCCCTAGCGGGAGGCCCTAGGGAGCAGTACTTC. Protein sequence: CASSSLAGGPREQYF. The full variable domain, in which reference TRBV9 and TRBJ2-7 provide the parts outside the CDR3, is DSGVTQTPKHLITATGQRVTLRCSPRSGDLSVYWYQQSLDQGLQFLIQYYNGEERAKGNILERFSAQQFPDLHSELNLSSLELGDSALYFCASSSLAGGPREQYFGPGTRLTVT.